This T cell receptor (beta chain) was sequenced in a study of T cells after yellow fever vaccination. A universal primer site and UMIs were added as TCR cDNA was made by 5'RACE template switching. TCRdb analysed the 5' RACE reads with MiXCR anew, one entry per CDR3 protein. The sample carries 600,000 to 750,000 distinct CDR3 sequences, 10% to 15% recorded once. The CDR3 length is 19 residues. With V trimmed by 4 bases and J by 0 bases, 16 bases remained unmatched. CDR1 is SGHDT and CDR2 is YYEEEE in the germline V gene. The source is a man aged 25-45 years who received the YFV17D yellow fever vaccine. The specimen was PBMCs, collected on the day of the yellow fever booster vaccination. J is TRBJ2-7 and V is TRBV5-6; TRBD1 agrees at 10 bases. This chain's CDR3 is CASSAGDRGALANSYEQYF. The CDR3, as DNA: TGTGCCAGCAGCGCCGGGGACAGGGGAGCACTGGCCAACTCCTACGAGCAGTACTTC.